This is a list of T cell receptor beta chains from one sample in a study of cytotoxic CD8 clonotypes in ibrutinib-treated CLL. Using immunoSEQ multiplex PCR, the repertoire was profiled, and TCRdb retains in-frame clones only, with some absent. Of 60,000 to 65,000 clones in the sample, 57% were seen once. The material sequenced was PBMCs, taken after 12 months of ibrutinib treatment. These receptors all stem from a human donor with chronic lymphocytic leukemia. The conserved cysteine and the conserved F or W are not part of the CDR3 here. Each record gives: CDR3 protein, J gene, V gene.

cdr3_aa: ATSPDRVGVEPQH
j_call: TRBJ1-5
v_call: TRBV15

cdr3_aa: ASKFGPSSYNEQF
j_call: TRBJ2-1
v_call: TRBV2

cdr3_aa: ASSLDAPSGTDTQY
j_call: TRBJ2-3
v_call: TRBV5-1

cdr3_aa: AWKASGSTQY
j_call: TRBJ2-5
v_call: TRBV30

cdr3_aa: ASSSLLAPPETQY
j_call: TRBJ2-5
v_call: TRBV7-9

cdr3_aa: ASSEFRNTEAF
j_call: TRBJ1-1
v_call: TRBV6-4

cdr3_aa: ATSRDATTSGEAQY
j_call: TRBJ2-3
v_call: TRBV15

cdr3_aa: ASRGMSKNIQY
j_call: TRBJ2-4
v_call: TRBV6-6

cdr3_aa: ASSSTGNTGELF
j_call: TRBJ2-2
v_call: TRBV5-1

cdr3_aa: SARDVNEQF
j_call: TRBJ2-1
v_call: TRBV20-1

cdr3_aa: ASSAVSGGANYGYT
j_call: TRBJ1-2
v_call: TRBV5-4

cdr3_aa: ASRNLDLGQGFLEQY
j_call: TRBJ2-7
v_call: TRBV21-1

cdr3_aa: ASSPGDREGSGELF
j_call: TRBJ2-2
v_call: TRBV5-1

cdr3_aa: ASSFRPRIAGGKETQY
j_call: TRBJ2-5
v_call: TRBV11-1

cdr3_aa: ASSARGNQPQH
j_call: TRBJ1-5
v_call: TRBV6-1